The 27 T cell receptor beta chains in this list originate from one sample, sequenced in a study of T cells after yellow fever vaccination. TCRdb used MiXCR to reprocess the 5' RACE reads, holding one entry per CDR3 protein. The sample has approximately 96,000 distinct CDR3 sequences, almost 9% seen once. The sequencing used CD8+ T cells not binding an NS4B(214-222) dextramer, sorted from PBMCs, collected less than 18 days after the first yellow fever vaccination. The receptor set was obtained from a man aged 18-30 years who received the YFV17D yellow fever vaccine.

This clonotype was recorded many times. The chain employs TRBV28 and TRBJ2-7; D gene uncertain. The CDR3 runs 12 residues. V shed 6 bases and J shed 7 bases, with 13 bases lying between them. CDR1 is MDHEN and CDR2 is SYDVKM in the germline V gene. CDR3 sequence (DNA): TGTGCCAGCAGCTTAATAGACGGGGAGCAGTACTTC. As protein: CASSLIDGEQYF.

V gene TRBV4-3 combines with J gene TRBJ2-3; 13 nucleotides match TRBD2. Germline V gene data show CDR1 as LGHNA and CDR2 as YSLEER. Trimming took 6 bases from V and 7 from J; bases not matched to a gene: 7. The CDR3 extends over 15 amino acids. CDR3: CASSYRLAGGYTQYF. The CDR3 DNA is TGCGCCAGCAGTTACCGACTAGCGGGGGGCTATACGCAGTATTTT.

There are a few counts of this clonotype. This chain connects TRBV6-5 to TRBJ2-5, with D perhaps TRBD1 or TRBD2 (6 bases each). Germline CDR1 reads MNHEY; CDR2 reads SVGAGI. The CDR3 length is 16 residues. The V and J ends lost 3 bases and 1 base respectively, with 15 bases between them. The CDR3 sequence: CASSYLNRGPQETQYF. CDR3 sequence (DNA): TGTGCCAGCAGTTATCTTAATCGGGGGCCCCAAGAGACCCAGTACTTC.

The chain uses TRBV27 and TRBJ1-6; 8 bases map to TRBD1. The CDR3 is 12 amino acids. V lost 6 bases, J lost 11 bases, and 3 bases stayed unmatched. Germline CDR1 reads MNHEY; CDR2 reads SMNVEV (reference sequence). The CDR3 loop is CASSQGATPLHF. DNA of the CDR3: TGTGCCAGCAGCCAGGGGGCTACACCCCTCCACTTT.

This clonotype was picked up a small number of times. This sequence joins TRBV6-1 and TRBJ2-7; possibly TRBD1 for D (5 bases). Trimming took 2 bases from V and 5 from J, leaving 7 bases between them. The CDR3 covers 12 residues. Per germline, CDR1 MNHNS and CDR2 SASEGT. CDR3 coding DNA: TGTGCCAGCAGTGAACCAGGGAACGAGCAGTACTTC. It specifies CASSEPGNEQYF.

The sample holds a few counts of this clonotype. For the CDR3, the DNA is TGCAGCGCCCTGGGGCAGGGGAATGAAAAACTGTTTTTT. It encodes CSALGQGNEKLFF. The chain employs TRBV29-1 and TRBJ1-4, with D perhaps TRBD1 (6 bases). The germline V and J ends were trimmed by 7 bases and 5 bases, with 14 bases remaining between them. The CDR3 contains 13 residues. Germline V CDR1 and CDR2: SQVTM, ANQGSEA.

DNA for the CDR3: TGTGCCAGCAGCCCTCAGCGGGGGGGCATCACCGGGGAGCTGTTTTTT. Protein: CASSPQRGGITGELFF. V usage is TRBV7-1 and J usage is TRBJ2-2; 10 bases agree with TRBD2. TRBV7-1 falls under the ORF class, with uncertain function. Germline trimming cut 5 bases from V and 4 bases from J; bases unmatched to any gene: 7. CDR3 size: 16 residues.

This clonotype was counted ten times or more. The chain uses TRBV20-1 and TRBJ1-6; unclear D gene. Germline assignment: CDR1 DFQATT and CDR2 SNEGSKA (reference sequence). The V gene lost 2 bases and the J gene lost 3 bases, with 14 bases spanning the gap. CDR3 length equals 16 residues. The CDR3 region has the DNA TGCAGTGCTAGACCTCGGGAGGGCCTCTATAATTCACCCCTCCACTTT. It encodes CSARPREGLYNSPLHF.

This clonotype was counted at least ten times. The CDR3 loop reads CASSPSVAVAVTGELFF. The CDR3 coding sequence is TGTGCCAGCAGCCCCAGTGTTGCGGTAGCGGTAACCGGGGAGCTGTTTTTT. The J gene is TRBJ2-2, the V gene TRBV6-2 or TRBV6-3, with D possibly TRBD2 on 6 matching bases. The length of the CDR3 is 17 residues. Germline V gene sequence: CDR1 MNHEY, CDR2 SVGEGT. Trimming stripped 6 bases from V and 5 bases from J, with 22 bases between.

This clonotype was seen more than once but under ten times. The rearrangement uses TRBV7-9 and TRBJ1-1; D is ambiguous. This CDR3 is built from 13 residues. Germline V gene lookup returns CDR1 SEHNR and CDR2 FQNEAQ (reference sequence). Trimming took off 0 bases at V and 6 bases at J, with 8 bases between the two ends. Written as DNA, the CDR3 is TGTGCCAGCAGCTTAGCCGCTCCTTCTGAAGCTTTCTTT. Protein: CASSLAAPSEAFF.

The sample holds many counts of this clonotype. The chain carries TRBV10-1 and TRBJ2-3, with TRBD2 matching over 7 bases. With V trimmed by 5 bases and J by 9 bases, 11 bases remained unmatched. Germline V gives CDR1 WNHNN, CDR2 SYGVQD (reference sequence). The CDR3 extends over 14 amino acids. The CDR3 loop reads CASSRTGTTNTQYF. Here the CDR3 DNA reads TGCGCCAGCAGTCGCACCGGGACTACAAACACGCAGTATTTT.

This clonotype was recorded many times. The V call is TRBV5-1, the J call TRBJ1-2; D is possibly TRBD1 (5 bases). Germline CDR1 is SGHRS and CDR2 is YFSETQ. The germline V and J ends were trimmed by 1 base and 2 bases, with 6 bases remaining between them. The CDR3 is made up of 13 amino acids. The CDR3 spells CASSLWGNYGYTF. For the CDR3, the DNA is TGCGCCAGCAGCTTGTGGGGGAACTATGGCTACACCTTC.

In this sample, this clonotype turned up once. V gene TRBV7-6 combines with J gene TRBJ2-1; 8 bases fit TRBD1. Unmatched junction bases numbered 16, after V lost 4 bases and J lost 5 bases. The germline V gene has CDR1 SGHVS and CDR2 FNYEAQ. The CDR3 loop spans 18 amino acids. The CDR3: CASSSPNPSGGINNEQFF. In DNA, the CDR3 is TGTGCCAGCAGCTCGCCCAATCCCTCAGGGGGCATAAACAATGAGCAGTTCTTC.

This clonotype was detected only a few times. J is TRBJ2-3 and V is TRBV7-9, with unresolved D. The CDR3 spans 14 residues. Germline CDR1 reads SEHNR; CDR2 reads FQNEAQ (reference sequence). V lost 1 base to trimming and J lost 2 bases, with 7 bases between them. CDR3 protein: CASSLVLVTDTQYF. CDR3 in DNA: TGTGCCAGCAGCTTAGTTCTAGTCACAGATACGCAGTATTTT.

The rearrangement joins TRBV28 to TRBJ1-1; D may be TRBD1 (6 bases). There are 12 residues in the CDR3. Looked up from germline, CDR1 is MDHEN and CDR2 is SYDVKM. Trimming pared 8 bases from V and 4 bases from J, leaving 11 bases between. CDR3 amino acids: CASATGSTEAFF. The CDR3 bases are TGTGCCAGCGCTACAGGGAGCACTGAAGCTTTCTTT.

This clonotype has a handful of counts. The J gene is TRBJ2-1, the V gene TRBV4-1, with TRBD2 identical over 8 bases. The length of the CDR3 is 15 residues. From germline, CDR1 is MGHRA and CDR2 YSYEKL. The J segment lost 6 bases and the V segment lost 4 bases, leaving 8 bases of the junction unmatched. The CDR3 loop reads CASSPTGGRSNEQFF. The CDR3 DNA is TGCGCCAGCAGCCCGACGGGGGGGCGGAGCAATGAGCAGTTCTTC.

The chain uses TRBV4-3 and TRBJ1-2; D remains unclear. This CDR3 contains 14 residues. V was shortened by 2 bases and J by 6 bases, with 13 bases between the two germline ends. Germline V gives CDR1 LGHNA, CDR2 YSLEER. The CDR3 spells CASSQLGQPNGYTF. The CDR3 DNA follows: TGCGCCAGCAGCCAACTTGGGCAACCCAATGGCTACACCTTC.

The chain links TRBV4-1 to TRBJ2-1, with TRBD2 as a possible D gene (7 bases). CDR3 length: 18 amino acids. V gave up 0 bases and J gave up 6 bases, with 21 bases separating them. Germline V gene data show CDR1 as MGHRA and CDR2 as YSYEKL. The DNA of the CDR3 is TGCGCCAGCAGCCAAGAAGCCGGGGGGCCGGTCTATAGCAATGAGCAGTTCTTC. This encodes CASSQEAGGPVYSNEQFF.

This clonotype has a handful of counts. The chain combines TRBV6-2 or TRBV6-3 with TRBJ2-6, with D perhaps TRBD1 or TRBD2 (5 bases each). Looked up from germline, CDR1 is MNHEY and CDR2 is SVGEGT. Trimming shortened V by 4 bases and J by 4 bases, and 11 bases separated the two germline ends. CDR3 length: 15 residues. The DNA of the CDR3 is TGTGCCAGCAGTTTCCGGGGCTCAGGGGCCAACGTCCTGACTTTC. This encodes CASSFRGSGANVLTF.

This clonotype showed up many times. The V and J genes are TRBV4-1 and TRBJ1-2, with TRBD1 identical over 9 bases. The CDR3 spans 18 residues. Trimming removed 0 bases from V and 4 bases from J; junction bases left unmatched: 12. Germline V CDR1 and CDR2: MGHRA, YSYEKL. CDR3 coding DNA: TGCGCCAGCAGCCAAGATCAGGGCGAGGGGACAGGGATCTATGGCTACACCTTC. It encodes CASSQDQGEGTGIYGYTF.

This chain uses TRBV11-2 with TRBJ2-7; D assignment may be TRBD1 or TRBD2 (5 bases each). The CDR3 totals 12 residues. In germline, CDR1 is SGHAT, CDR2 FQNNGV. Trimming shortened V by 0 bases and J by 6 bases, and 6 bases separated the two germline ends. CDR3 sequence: CASSLEGTEQYF. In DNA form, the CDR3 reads TGTGCCAGCAGCTTAGAAGGGACCGAGCAGTACTTC. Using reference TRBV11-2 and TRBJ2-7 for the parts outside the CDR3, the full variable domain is EAGVAQSPRYKIIEKRQSVAFWCNPISGHATLYWYQQILGQGPKLLIQFQNNGVVDDSQLPKDRFSAERLKGVDSTLKIQPAKLEDSAVYLCASSLEGTEQYFGPGTRLTVT.

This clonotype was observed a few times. The CDR3 loop is CASSLRQGIYGYTF. Written as DNA, the CDR3 is TGTGCCAGCAGTCTCAGACAGGGGATTTACGGCTACACCTTC. The J gene is TRBJ1-2, the V gene TRBV12-3 or TRBV12-4; 8 nucleotides align to TRBD1. V was clipped by 5 bases and J by 8 bases; unmatched bases: 10. CDR3 size: 14 residues.

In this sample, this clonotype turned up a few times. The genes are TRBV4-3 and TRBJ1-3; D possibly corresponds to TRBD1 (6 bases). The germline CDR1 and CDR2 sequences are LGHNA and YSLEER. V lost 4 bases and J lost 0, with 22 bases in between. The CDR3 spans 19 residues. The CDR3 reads CASSLTLTGGIDSGNTIYF. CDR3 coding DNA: TGCGCCAGCAGCCTAACCCTGACAGGAGGCATCGACTCTGGAAACACCATATATTTT.

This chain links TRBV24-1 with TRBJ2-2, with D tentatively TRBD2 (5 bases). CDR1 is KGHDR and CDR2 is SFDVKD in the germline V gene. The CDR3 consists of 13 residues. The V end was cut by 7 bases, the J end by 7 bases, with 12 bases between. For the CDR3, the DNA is TGTGCCACCAGGGAGGACGAGGGCGGGGAGCTGTTTTTT. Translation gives CATREDEGGELFF.

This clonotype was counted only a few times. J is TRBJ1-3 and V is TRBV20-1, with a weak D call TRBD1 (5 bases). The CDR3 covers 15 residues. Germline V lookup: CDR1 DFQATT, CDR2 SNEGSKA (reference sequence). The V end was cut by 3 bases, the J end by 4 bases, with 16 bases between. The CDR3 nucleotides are TGCAGTGCTAGTGCCGCAGGGACGGTGGGAAACACCATATATTTT. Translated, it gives CSASAAGTVGNTIYF.

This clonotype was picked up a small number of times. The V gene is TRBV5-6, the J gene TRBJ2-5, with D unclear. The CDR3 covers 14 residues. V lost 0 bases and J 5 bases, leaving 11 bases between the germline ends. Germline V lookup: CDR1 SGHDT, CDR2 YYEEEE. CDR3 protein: CASSLVTGTETQYF. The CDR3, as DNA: TGTGCCAGCAGCTTGGTAACGGGCACGGAGACCCAGTACTTC.

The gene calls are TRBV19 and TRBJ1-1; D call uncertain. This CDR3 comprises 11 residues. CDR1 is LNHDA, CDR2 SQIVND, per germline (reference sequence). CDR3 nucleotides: TGTTCCATACGTGAGAACACTGAAGCTTTCTTT. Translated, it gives CSIRENTEAFF. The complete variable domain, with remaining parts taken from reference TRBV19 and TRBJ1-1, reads DGGITQSPKYLFRKEGQNVTLSCEQNLNHDAMYWYRQDPGQGLRLIYYSQIVNDFQKGDIAEGYSVSREKKESFPLTVTSAQKNPTAFYLCSIRENTEAFFGQGTRLTVV.